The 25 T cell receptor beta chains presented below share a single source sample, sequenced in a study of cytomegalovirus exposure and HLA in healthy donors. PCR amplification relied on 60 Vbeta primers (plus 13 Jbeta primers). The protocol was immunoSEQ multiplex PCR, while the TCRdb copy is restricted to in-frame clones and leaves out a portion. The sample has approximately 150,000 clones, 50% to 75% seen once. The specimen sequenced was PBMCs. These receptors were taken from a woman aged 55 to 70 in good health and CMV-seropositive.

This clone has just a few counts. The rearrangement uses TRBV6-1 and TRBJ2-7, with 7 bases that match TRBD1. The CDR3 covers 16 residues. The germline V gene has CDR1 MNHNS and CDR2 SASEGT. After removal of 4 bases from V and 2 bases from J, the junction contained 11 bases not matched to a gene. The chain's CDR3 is CASSGIGDSSTYEQYF. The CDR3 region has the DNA TGTGCCAGCAGTGGGATCGGGGACAGCTCGACCTACGAGCAGTACTTC.

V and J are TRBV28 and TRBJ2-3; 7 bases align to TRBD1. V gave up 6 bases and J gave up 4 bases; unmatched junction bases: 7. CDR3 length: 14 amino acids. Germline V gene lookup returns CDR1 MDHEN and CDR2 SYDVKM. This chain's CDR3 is CASSRVTGADTQYF. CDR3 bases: TGTGCCAGCAGCCGGGTAACAGGGGCAGATACGCAGTATTTT.

CDR3: CASSHRSRTGRTEAFF. DNA for the CDR3: TGTGCCAGCAGCCATCGATCGCGGACAGGGAGGACTGAAGCTTTCTTT. This sequence joins TRBV21-1 and TRBJ1-1; the table assigns TRBD1, which was not confirmed against the DNA. TRBV21-1 is reported as a pseudogene. The CDR3 contains 16 residues.

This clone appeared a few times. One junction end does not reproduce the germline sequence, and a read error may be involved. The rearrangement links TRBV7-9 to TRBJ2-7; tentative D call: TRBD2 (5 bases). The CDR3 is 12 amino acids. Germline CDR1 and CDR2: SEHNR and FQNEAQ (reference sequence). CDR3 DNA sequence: TGTTCCAGCAGCTTCGGGGCCTACGAGCAGTACTTC. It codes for CSSSFGAYEQYF.

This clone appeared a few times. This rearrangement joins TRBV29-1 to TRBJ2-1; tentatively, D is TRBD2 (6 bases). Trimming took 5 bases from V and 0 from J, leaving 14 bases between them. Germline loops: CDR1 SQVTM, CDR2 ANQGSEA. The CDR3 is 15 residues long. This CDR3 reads CSVSSGASSYNEQFF. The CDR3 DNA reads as TGCAGCGTTTCCTCGGGAGCCTCCTCCTACAATGAGCAGTTCTTC.

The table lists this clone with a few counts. The CDR3 loop reads CSARNTGDYGYTF. In DNA form, the CDR3 reads TGCAGCGCCCGCAATACAGGAGACTATGGCTACACCTTC. The chain recombines TRBV29-1 with TRBJ1-2; maybe TRBD1 (5 bases). Germline V lookup: CDR1 SQVTM, CDR2 ANQGSEA. Trimming stripped 7 bases from V and 3 bases from J, with 15 bases between. This CDR3 has 13 amino acids.

The chain's CDR3 is CASSQRASGHTDTQYF. CDR3 in DNA: TGTGCCAGCAGCCAAAGGGCTAGCGGCCACACAGATACGCAGTATTTT. The chain carries TRBV14 and TRBJ2-3; 7 bases are shared with TRBD2. Trimming at V came to 2 bases and at J to 2 bases, leaving 7 bases not matched to a gene. The CDR3 spans 16 residues. Germline CDR1 is SGHDN and CDR2 is FVKESK.

For the CDR3, the DNA is TGTGCCAGCAGCCCCCCACTTCCAGATACGCAGTATTTT. Protein: CASSPPLPDTQYF. This chain connects TRBV5-5 to TRBJ2-3; unclear D gene. There are 13 residues in the CDR3. Germline V gene sequence: CDR1 SGHKS, CDR2 YYEKEE (reference sequence). Between the trimmed V and J ends, which lost 4 bases and 4 bases, there was a span of 10 bases. Filled out from reference TRBV5-5 and TRBJ2-3, the complete variable domain reads DAGVTQSPTHLIKTRGQQVTLRCSPISGHKSVSWYQQVLGQGPQFIFQYYEKEERGRGNFPDRFSARQFPNYSSELNVNALLLGDSALYLCASSPPLPDTQYFGPGTRLTVL.

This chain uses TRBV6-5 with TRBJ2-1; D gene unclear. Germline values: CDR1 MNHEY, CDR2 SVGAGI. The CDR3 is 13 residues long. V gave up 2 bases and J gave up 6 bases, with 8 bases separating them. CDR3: CASSYGSPNEQFF. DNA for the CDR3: TGTGCCAGCAGTTACGGCTCCCCCAATGAGCAGTTCTTC.

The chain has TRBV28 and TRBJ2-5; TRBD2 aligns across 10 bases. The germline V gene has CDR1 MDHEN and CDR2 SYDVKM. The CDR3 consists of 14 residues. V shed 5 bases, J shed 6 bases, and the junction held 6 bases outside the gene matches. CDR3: CASSPSGRGKTQYF. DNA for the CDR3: TGTGCCAGCAGTCCCAGCGGGAGGGGAAAGACCCAGTACTTC.

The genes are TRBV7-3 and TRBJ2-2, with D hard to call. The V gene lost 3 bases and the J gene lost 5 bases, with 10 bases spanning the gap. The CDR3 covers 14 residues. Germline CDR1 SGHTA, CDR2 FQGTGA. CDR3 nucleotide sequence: TGTGCCAGCAGCTTGAGGCGCCAAACCGGGGAGCTGTTTTTT. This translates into CASSLRRQTGELFF.

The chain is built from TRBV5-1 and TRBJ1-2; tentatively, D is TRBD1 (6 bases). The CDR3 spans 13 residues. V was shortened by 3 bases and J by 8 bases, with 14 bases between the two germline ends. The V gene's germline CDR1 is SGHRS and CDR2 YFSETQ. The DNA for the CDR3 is TGCGCCAGCAGCTCGAGGGGGTATGTAGGCTACACCTTC. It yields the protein CASSSRGYVGYTF. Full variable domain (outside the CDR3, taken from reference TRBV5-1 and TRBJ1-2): KAGVTQTPRYLIKTRGQQVTLSCSPISGHRSVSWYQQTPGQGLQFLFEYFSETQRNKGNFPGRFSGRQFSNSRSEMNVSTLELGDSALYLCASSSRGYVGYTFGSGTRLTVV.

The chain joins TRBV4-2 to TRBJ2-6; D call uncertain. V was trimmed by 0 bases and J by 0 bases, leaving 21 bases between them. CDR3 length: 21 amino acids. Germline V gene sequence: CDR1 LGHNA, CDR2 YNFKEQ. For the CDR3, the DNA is TGTGCCAGCAGCCAAGATGGAACATCGAGGCCAACTACCTCTGGGGCCAACGTCCTGACTTTC. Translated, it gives CASSQDGTSRPTTSGANVLTF.

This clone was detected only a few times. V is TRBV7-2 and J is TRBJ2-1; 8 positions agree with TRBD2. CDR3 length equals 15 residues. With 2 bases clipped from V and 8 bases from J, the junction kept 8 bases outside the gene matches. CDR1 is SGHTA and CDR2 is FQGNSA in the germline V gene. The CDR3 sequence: CASSLQRGWGDEQFF. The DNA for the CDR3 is TGTGCCAGCAGCTTACAGCGGGGGTGGGGCGATGAGCAGTTCTTC. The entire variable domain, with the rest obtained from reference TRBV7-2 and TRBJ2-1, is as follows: GAGVSQSPSNKVTEKGKDVELRCDPISGHTALYWYRQSLGQGLEFLIYFQGNSAPDKSGLPSDRFSAERTGGSVSTLTIQRTQQEDSAVYLCASSLQRGWGDEQFFGPGTRLTVL.

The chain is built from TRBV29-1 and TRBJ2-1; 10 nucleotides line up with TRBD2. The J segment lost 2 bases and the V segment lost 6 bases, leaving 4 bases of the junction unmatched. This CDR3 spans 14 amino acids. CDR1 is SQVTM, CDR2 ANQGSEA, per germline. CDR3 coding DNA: TGCAGCGTCGCACTAGCGGGAACCTACAATGAGCAGTTCTTC. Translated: CSVALAGTYNEQFF.

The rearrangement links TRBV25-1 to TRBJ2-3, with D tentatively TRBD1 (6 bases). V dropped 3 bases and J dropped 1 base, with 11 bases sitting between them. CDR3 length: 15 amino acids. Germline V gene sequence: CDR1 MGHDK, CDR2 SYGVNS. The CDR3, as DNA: TGTGCCAGCAGTGAGCCCAGGGGAGGCACAGATACGCAGTATTTT. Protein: CASSEPRGGTDTQYF.

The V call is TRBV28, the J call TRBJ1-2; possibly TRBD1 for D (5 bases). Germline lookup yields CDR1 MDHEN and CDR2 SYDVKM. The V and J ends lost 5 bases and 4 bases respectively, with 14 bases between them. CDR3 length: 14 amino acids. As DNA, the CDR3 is TGTGCCAGCAGTGGAGGGGCAGAGGCCTATGGCTACACCTTC. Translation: CASSGGAEAYGYTF.

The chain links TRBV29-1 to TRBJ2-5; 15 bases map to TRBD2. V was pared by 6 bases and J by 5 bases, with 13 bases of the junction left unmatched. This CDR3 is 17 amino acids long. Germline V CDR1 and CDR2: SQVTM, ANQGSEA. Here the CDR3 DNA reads TGCAGCGTACGGACAGCCTTCGGGACTAGCGGGGGGGAGACCCAGTACTTC. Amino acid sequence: CSVRTAFGTSGGETQYF.

CDR3 protein: CASSWDSSYNEQFF. Written as DNA, the CDR3 is TGTGCCAGCAGTTGGGACAGCTCCTACAATGAGCAGTTCTTC. The chain links TRBV6-6 to TRBJ2-1; 7 bases match TRBD1. After removal of 4 bases from V and 0 bases from J, the junction contained 0 bases not matched to a gene. The CDR3 extends over 14 amino acids. Germline V gives CDR1 MNHNY, CDR2 SVGAGI (reference sequence).

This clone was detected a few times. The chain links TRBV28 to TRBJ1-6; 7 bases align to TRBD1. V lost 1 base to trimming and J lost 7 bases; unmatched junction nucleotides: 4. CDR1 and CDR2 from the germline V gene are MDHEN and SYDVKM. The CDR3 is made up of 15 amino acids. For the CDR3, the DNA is TGTGCCAGCAGTTTATTTACAGGGGAGAATTCACCCCTCCACTTT. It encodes CASSLFTGENSPLHF.

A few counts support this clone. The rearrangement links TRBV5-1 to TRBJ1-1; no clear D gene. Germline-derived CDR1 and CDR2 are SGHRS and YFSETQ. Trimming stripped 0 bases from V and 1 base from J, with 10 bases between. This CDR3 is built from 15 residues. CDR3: CASSLGYNTNTEAFF. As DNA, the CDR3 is TGCGCCAGCAGCTTGGGATATAACACGAACACTGAAGCTTTCTTT.

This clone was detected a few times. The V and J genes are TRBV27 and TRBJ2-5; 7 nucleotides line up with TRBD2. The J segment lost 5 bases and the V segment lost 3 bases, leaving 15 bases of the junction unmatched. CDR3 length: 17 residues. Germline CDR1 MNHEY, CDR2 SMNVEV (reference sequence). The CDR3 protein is CASSLYTPLGREETQYF. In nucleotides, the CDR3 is TGTGCCAGCAGTTTGTATACCCCATTGGGGCGGGAGGAGACCCAGTACTTC.

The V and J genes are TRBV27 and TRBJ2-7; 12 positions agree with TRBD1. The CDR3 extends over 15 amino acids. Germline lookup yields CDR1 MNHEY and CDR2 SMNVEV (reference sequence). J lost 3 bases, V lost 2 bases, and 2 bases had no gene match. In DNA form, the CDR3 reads TGTGCCAGCAGTTTAGGGACAGGGGGCGGCTACGAGCAGTACTTC. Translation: CASSLGTGGGYEQYF.

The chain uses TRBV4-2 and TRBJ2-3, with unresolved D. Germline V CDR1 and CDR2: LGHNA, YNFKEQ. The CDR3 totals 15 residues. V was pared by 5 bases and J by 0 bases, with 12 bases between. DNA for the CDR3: TGTGCCAGCAGCTCCCGTAGCTTGAGCACAGATACGCAGTATTTT. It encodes CASSSRSLSTDTQYF.

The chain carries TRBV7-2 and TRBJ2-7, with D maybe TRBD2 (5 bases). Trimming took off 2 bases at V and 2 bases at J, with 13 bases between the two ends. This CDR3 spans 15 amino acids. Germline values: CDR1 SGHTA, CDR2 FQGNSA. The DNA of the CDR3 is TGTGCCAGCAGCTTACAAGGACTTACCACCTACGAGCAGTACTTC. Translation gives CASSLQGLTTYEQYF.